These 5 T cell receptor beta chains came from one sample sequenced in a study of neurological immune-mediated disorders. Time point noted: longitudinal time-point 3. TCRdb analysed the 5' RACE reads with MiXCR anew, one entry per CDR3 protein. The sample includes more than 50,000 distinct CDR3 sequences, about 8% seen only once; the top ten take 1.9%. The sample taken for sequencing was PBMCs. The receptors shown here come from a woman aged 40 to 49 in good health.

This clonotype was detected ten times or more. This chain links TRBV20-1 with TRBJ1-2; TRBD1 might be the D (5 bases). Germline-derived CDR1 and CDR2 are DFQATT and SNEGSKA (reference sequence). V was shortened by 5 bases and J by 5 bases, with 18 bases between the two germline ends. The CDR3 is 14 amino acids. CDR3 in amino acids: CSAAQGAGDYGYTF. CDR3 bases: TGCAGTGCTGCCCAAGGGGCGGGGGATTATGGCTACACCTTC.

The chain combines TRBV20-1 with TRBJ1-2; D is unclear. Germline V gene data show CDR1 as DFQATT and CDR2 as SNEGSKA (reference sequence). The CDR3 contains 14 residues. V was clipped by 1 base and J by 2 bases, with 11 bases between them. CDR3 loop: CSARGQVANYGYTF. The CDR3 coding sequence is TGCAGTGCTAGAGGGCAGGTAGCAAACTATGGCTACACCTTC.

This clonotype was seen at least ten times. The CDR3 coding sequence is TGTGCCAGCCACCAAGCGGGAGGAGGAAACACCATATATTTT. Amino acid sequence: CASHQAGGGNTIYF. This chain connects TRBV7-2 to TRBJ1-3; no clear D. Trimming shortened V by 8 bases and J by 4 bases, and 15 bases separated the two germline ends. The CDR3 is 14 residues long. Germline assignment: CDR1 SGHTA and CDR2 FQGNSA.

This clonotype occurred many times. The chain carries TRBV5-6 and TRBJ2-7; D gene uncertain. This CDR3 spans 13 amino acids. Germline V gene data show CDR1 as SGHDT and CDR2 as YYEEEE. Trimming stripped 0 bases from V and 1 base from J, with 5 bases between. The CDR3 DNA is TGTGCCAGCAGCTTGGAGGGTTCCTACGAGCAGTACTTC. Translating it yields CASSLEGSYEQYF.

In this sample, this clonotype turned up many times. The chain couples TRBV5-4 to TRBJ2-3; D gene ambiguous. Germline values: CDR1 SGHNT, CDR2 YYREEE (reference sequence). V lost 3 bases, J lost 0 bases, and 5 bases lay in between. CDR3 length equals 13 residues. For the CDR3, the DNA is TGTGCCAGCAGCTCGACTAGCACAGATACGCAGTATTTT. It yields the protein CASSSTSTDTQYF.